This TCR beta chain emerged from a study of cytomegalovirus exposure and HLA in healthy donors. The PCR contained 60 Vbeta and 13 Jbeta primers. Only in-frame clones appear in the TCRdb table, and some are missing; sequencing was by immunoSEQ multiplex PCR. The repertoire has some 190,000 clones, 85% to 90% of them found once; the top ten carry 1.3%. The V gene end was trimmed by 2 bases and the J gene end by 3 bases; junction bases not matched to a gene: 4. Germline V gives CDR1 LGHNA, CDR2 YNFKEQ. The CDR3 covers 16 residues. This rearrangement joins TRBV4-2 to TRBJ2-7; TRBD2 matches at 13 bases. The sequence was collected from a man between 25 and 39 years old in good health and CMV-seronegative. The sequencing input was PBMCs. The CDR3 sequence is CASSQLLAGGGYEQYF. Here the CDR3 DNA reads TGTGCCAGCAGCCAACTACTAGCGGGAGGGGGCTACGAGCAGTACTTC.